The 9 T cell receptor beta chains presented below share a single source sample, sequenced in a study of blood T cell repertoires in COVID-19. Clones were read by immunoSEQ multiplex PCR, and TCRdb kept only the in-frame ones, dropping some. This sample has 330,000 or so clones, with 80% to 90% found just once. The sequencing input was PBMCs or T cells enriched from blood (not recorded which). Receptors were obtained from a man aged 25 to 45 who had recovered from COVID-19.

The V call is TRBV7-9, the J call TRBJ2-7; 7 positions match TRBD1. The CDR3 extends over 16 amino acids. V shed 5 bases, J shed 1 base, and the junction held 11 bases outside the gene matches. Germline-derived CDR1 and CDR2 are SEHNR and FQNEAQ (reference sequence). The CDR3 nucleotides are TGTGCCAGCAGCCCAACCCGGGACAGAACTTCCTACGAGCAGTACTTC. This codes for CASSPTRDRTSYEQYF.

J is TRBJ2-7 and V is TRBV4-2; TRBD1 aligns across 12 bases. Germline V gives CDR1 LGHNA, CDR2 YNFKEQ. J gave up 6 bases and V 5 bases, and 5 bases lay outside the gene matches. This CDR3 has 14 amino acids. The CDR3 protein is CASSDRDRGLEQYF. The CDR3 DNA reads TGTGCCAGCAGCGACCGGGACAGGGGGCTCGAGCAGTACTTC.

This clone was seen only once. The chain combines TRBV28 with TRBJ1-3, with unresolved D. Germline CDR1 and CDR2: MDHEN and SYDVKM. The CDR3 contains 16 residues. V was shortened by 2 bases and J by 0 bases, with 11 bases between the two germline ends. CDR3 protein: CASSLADTNSGNTIYF. The CDR3 DNA reads as TGTGCCAGCAGTTTAGCGGATACTAACTCTGGAAACACCATATATTTT.

The CDR3 spells CASSMRQGSTQYF. CDR3 sequence (DNA): TGCGCCAGCAGCATGCGACAGGGGAGTACGCAGTATTTT. The rearrangement joins TRBV5-1 to TRBJ2-3; TRBD1 matches at 8 bases. CDR1 is SGHRS and CDR2 is YFSETQ in the germline V gene. V dropped 4 bases and J dropped 8; count of bases not matched to a gene: 6. CDR3 length: 13 residues.

The chain has TRBV18 and TRBJ1-3, with D unclear. This CDR3 has 15 residues. The germline V gene has CDR1 KGHSH and CDR2 LQKENI. V gave up 5 bases and J gave up 0 bases, with 11 bases separating them. CDR3 nucleotide sequence: TGTGCCAGCTCATCGACAAGCACCTCTGGAAACACCATATATTTT. The encoded protein is CASSSTSTSGNTIYF.

This chain links TRBV12-3 or TRBV12-4 with TRBJ1-2; the match to TRBD1 covers 7 bases. The CDR3 consists of 13 residues. V lost 7 bases and J lost 0; bases outside the gene matches: 2. CDR3 sequence (DNA): TGTGCCAGCAAAGACAGGGCTAACTATGGCTACACCTTC. It specifies CASKDRANYGYTF.

The chain has TRBV9 and TRBJ1-3, with D unclear. Germline assignment: CDR1 SGDLS and CDR2 YYNGEE. The CDR3 extends over 15 amino acids. V shed 4 bases and J shed 0 bases, with 11 bases lying between them. The CDR3 DNA reads TGTGCCAGCAGCTTAGTGGCAGTCTCTGGAAACACCATATATTTT. It yields the protein CASSLVAVSGNTIYF.

V gene TRBV18 combines with J gene TRBJ2-1; D is perhaps TRBD1 (6 bases). V lost 3 bases and J 4 bases, leaving 16 bases between the germline ends. Germline lookup yields CDR1 KGHSH and CDR2 LQKENI. The CDR3 runs 16 residues. The CDR3 spells CASSPPTGGMYNEQFF. Written as DNA, the CDR3 is TGTGCCAGCTCACCTCCGACAGGTGGAATGTACAATGAGCAGTTCTTC. Complete variable domain (other parts from reference TRBV18 and TRBJ2-1): NAGVMQNPRHLVRRRGQEARLRCSPMKGHSHVYWYRQLPEEGLKFMVYLQKENIIDESGMPKERFSAEFPKEGPSILRIQQVVRGDSAAYFCASSPPTGGMYNEQFFGPGTRLTVL.

This clone was seen a few times. CDR3 residues: CASSKRQLTFYGYTF. As DNA, the CDR3 is TGTGCCAGCAGCAAACGACAGCTCACGTTCTATGGCTACACCTTC. The chain carries TRBV3-1 (or the pseudogene TRBV3-2) and TRBJ1-2; D possibly corresponds to TRBD1 (5 bases). CDR3 length: 15 residues. Germline values: CDR1 LGHDT, CDR2 YNNKEL (reference sequence). V shed 5 bases and J shed 4 bases, with 17 bases lying between them.